Presented here are 26 T cell receptor beta chains from one specimen sequenced in a study of cytomegalovirus exposure and HLA in healthy donors. The PCR employed 60 Vbeta primers together with 13 Jbeta primers. Data came from immunoSEQ multiplex PCR; TCRdb stores just in-frame clones and leaves some out. Among about 130,000 clones listed, roughly 80% were seen once. Sequenced: PBMCs. Receptors were obtained from a middle-aged woman in good health and CMV-seronegative.

This clone was detected only a few times. This chain connects TRBV4-3 to TRBJ1-4; D might be TRBD1 (5 bases). V dropped 0 bases and J dropped 8 bases, with 7 bases sitting between them. This CDR3 region has 13 residues. The germline V gene encodes CDR1 LGHNA and CDR2 YSLEER. The CDR3 DNA reads as TGCGCCAGCAGCCAAGATGGGGGGGAAAAACTGTTTTTT. This gives the protein CASSQDGGEKLFF.

V gene TRBV13 combines with J gene TRBJ2-3, with 12 bases lining up with TRBD1. The CDR3 spans 20 residues. Germline trimming cut 6 bases from V and 0 bases from J; bases unmatched to any gene: 16. CDR1 and CDR2 from the germline V gene are PRHDT and FYEKMQ (reference sequence). CDR3 nucleotides: TGTGCCAGCAGTTCCCGGTCCGGGACAGGGGGCCTTGCTAGCACAGATACGCAGTATTTT. Translation: CASSSRSGTGGLASTDTQYF.

This clone was recorded once. This chain uses TRBV4-3 with TRBJ2-7; D is undetermined. Germline values: CDR1 LGHNA, CDR2 YSLEER. The CDR3 has 13 amino acids. Between the trimmed V and J ends, which lost 1 base and 3 bases, there was a span of 7 bases. The CDR3 sequence: CASSQGSGYEQYF. CDR3 DNA: TGCGCCAGCAGCCAAGGGTCCGGCTACGAGCAGTACTTC.

This rearrangement joins TRBV4-3 to TRBJ1-1, with D tentatively TRBD1 (5 bases). This CDR3 is built from 12 residues. Germline values: CDR1 LGHNA, CDR2 YSLEER. V lost 6 bases and J 10 bases, leaving 15 bases between the germline ends. The CDR3 is CASSRGVERAFF. CDR3 DNA: TGCGCCAGCAGTCGGGGGGTGGAAAGAGCTTTCTTT.

V usage is TRBV5-1 and J usage is TRBJ2-2; the match to TRBD2 covers 8 bases. The CDR3 contains 17 residues. The V gene's germline CDR1 is SGHRS and CDR2 YFSETQ. The trim removed 4 bases at V and 5 bases at J, leaving 13 bases unmatched. The CDR3, as DNA: TGCGCCAGCAGCGGATCGCTCAGCGGGAGAGGGACCGGGGAGCTGTTTTTT. This gives the protein CASSGSLSGRGTGELFF. Based on the CDR3 plus reference TRBV5-1 and TRBJ2-2, the full variable domain is KAGVTQTPRYLIKTRGQQVTLSCSPISGHRSVSWYQQTPGQGLQFLFEYFSETQRNKGNFPGRFSGRQFSNSRSEMNVSTLELGDSALYLCASSGSLSGRGTGELFFGEGSRLTVL.

In the case of this clone: Other DNA sequences from this sample encode an identical CDR3 as well. This chain uses TRBV28 with TRBJ1-5, with TRBD1 matching over 11 bases. Germline CDR1 reads MDHEN; CDR2 reads SYDVKM. Germline trimming cut 3 bases from V and 6 bases from J; bases unmatched to any gene: 1. CDR3 size: 14 residues. The CDR3 loop reads CASSFGTGGQPQHF. For the CDR3, the DNA is TGTGCCAGCAGTTTCGGGACAGGGGGTCAGCCCCAGCATTTT. Based on the CDR3 plus reference TRBV28 and TRBJ1-5, the full variable domain is DVKVTQSSRYLVKRTGEKVFLECVQDMDHENMFWYRQDPGLGLRLIYFSYDVKMKEKGDIPEGYSVSREKKERFSLILESASTNQTSMYLCASSFGTGGQPQHFGDGTRLSIL.

The chain is built from TRBV6-6 and TRBJ1-5; D is uncertain. The V gene lost 3 bases and the J gene lost 3 bases, with 9 bases spanning the gap. This CDR3 has 14 residues. The V gene's germline CDR1 is MNHNY and CDR2 SVGAGI (reference sequence). The CDR3 region is CASSYELHNQPQHF. In DNA form, the CDR3 reads TGTGCCAGCAGTTATGAGCTTCACAATCAGCCCCAGCATTTT.

This chain joins TRBV10-3 and TRBJ2-3; 8 bases are shared with TRBD2. Germline-derived CDR1 and CDR2 are ENHRY and SYGVKD. The CDR3 extends over 15 amino acids. Trimming removed 4 bases from V and 2 bases from J; junction bases left unmatched: 5. The DNA for the CDR3 is TGTGCCATCAGTGGGGGGACTAGAAACACAGATACGCAGTATTTT. It yields the protein CAISGGTRNTDTQYF.

J is TRBJ2-3 and V is TRBV5-4; the match to TRBD1 covers 9 bases. Germline V gene lookup returns CDR1 SGHNT and CDR2 YYREEE (reference sequence). With V trimmed by 4 bases and J by 0 bases, 6 bases remained unmatched. There are 16 residues in the CDR3. This CDR3 reads CASSPYRGRSTDTQYF. The DNA for the CDR3 is TGTGCCAGCAGCCCTTACAGGGGGCGTAGCACAGATACGCAGTATTTT.

This clone was recorded a few times. The sample holds other DNA sequences that translate to the same CDR3. The gene calls are TRBV6-5 and TRBJ1-2; no firm D call. Germline V gives CDR1 MNHEY, CDR2 SVGAGI. Trimming removed 5 bases from V and 5 bases from J, with 12 bases in between. The CDR3 has 13 residues. For the CDR3, the DNA is TGTGCCAGCAGTCCAACTAAAACATATGGCTACACCTTC. Translation gives CASSPTKTYGYTF.

This clone was detected only a few times. The CDR3 here is CASSRGTGVFGELFF. In DNA, the CDR3 is TGTGCCAGTAGCCGAGGGACAGGGGTGTTCGGGGAGCTGTTTTTT. The rearrangement joins TRBV19 to TRBJ2-2; 10 nucleotides line up with TRBD1. V trimming: 6 bases; J trimming: 7 bases; junction bases outside the gene matches: 8. Germline CDR1 is LNHDA and CDR2 is SQIVND (reference sequence). CDR3 size: 15 residues.

V and J are TRBV6-5 and TRBJ2-1, with TRBD2 matching over 12 bases. Trimming cost V 2 bases and J 7 bases; bases outside gene matches: 3. The CDR3 is 15 amino acids. CDR1 is MNHEY and CDR2 is SVGAGI in the germline V gene. The CDR3 coding sequence is TGTGCCAGCAGTTACGGTCTAGCGGGAGGGAATGAGCAGTTCTTC. Translation: CASSYGLAGGNEQFF.

The chain carries TRBV29-1 and TRBJ1-2; no clear D. The CDR3 runs to 14 residues. Per germline, CDR1 SQVTM and CDR2 ANQGSEA. V was clipped by 0 bases and J by 0 bases, with 8 bases between them. CDR3 nucleotides: TGCAGCGTTGAAGAAGAACAGTCTAACTATGGCTACACCTTC. It yields the protein CSVEEEQSNYGYTF.

A few counts support this clone. The gene calls are TRBV19 and TRBJ2-3; unclear D gene. V was cut by 6 bases and J by 0 bases, with 7 bases left in between. CDR1 LNHDA and CDR2 SQIVND come from the germline V gene (reference sequence). The CDR3 totals 13 residues. CDR3 DNA: TGTGCCAGTAGGTCGACTAGCACAGATACGCAGTATTTT. Protein sequence: CASRSTSTDTQYF.

The count of this clone is one. The rearrangement uses TRBV5-8 and TRBJ2-4; D may be TRBD1 (5 bases). The CDR3 runs 16 residues. Per germline, CDR1 SGHTS and CDR2 YDEGEE. V shed 2 bases and J shed 0 bases, with 12 bases lying between them. The CDR3 protein is CASSFRAGSAKNIQYF. The CDR3, as DNA: TGTGCCAGCAGCTTTAGGGCAGGGTCAGCCAAAAACATTCAGTACTTC.

This clone occurred once. The chain couples TRBV27 to TRBJ1-2; 10 nucleotides align to TRBD1. The trim removed 4 bases at V and 8 bases at J, leaving 4 bases unmatched. This CDR3 is built from 13 residues. Germline V gives CDR1 MNHEY, CDR2 SMNVEV (reference sequence). The CDR3 DNA sequence: TGTGCCAGCAGTTCGACAGGGGGCTGGGGCTACACCTTC. This encodes CASSSTGGWGYTF.

The V and J genes are TRBV13 and TRBJ2-1; TRBD1 matches at 7 bases. The CDR3 is made up of 14 amino acids. The V gene's germline CDR1 is PRHDT and CDR2 FYEKMQ (reference sequence). Unmatched junction bases numbered 6, after V lost 5 bases and J lost 5 bases. The CDR3 spells CASSPRQGDNEQFF. CDR3 coding DNA: TGTGCCAGCAGCCCCCGACAGGGTGACAATGAGCAGTTCTTC.

This sequence joins TRBV28 and TRBJ2-2, with D possibly TRBD2 on 6 matching bases. CDR1 is MDHEN and CDR2 is SYDVKM in the germline V gene. V lost 5 bases and J 4 bases, leaving 8 bases between the germline ends. The CDR3 totals 13 residues. CDR3 loop: CASSTSPTGELFF. As DNA, the CDR3 is TGTGCCAGCAGTACTAGCCCCACCGGGGAGCTGTTTTTT.

The chain couples TRBV4-2 to TRBJ2-3, with 10 bases identical to TRBD1. The CDR3 spans 18 residues. Germline V gene data show CDR1 as LGHNA and CDR2 as YNFKEQ. Trimming cost V 0 bases and J 2 bases; bases outside gene matches: 8. The CDR3 DNA reads TGTGCCAGCAGCCAAGAATCTGGGACAGGGGCCCACACAGATACGCAGTATTTT. It codes for CASSQESGTGAHTDTQYF.

The chain combines TRBV4-2 with TRBJ2-2; no reliable D call. The CDR3 consists of 15 residues. Trimming removed 1 base at V and 3 bases at J, with 9 bases between. Germline-derived CDR1 and CDR2 are LGHNA and YNFKEQ. The CDR3 region has the DNA TGTGCCAGCAGCCAAGCCCTGGCTTACACCGGGGAGCTGTTTTTT. Protein product: CASSQALAYTGELFF.

This clone was recorded once. The chain uses TRBV14 and TRBJ2-3; D is perhaps TRBD2 (6 bases). CDR1 and CDR2 (germline): SGHDN, FVKESK. The CDR3 consists of 15 residues. Trimming pared 1 base from V and 4 bases from J, leaving 12 bases between. The CDR3 region has the DNA TGTGCCAGCAGCCAAGCTCCTAGCGTGGCAGATACGCAGTATTTT. This encodes CASSQAPSVADTQYF.

The chain employs TRBV4-1 and TRBJ1-5; D perhaps matches TRBD1 (5 bases). Between the trimmed V and J ends, which lost 1 base and 2 bases, there was a span of 9 bases. Germline CDR1 MGHRA, CDR2 YSYEKL. This CDR3 spans 15 amino acids. CDR3 loop: CASSQGQGGNQPQHF. CDR3 nucleotide sequence: TGCGCCAGCAGCCAAGGGCAGGGCGGCAATCAGCCCCAGCATTTT.

Notes on this clone: The junction differs from germline at one of its ends, possibly a read error. The J gene is TRBJ1-5, the V gene TRBV5-6, with D possibly being TRBD1 (5 bases). CDR3 size: 15 residues. Germline V gives CDR1 SGHDT, CDR2 YYEEEE. The CDR3 sequence: CTSSRGGTRAQPQHF. As DNA, the CDR3 is TGTACCAGCAGCCGGGGGGGAACGAGGGCACAGCCCCAGCATTTT.

The rearrangement joins TRBV6-5 to TRBJ1-2; D is possibly TRBD1 (5 bases). V gave up 1 base and J gave up 4 bases, with 10 bases separating them. The germline CDR1 and CDR2 sequences are MNHEY and SVGAGI. The CDR3 spans 14 residues. The CDR3 here is CASSYLDMFYGYTF. The CDR3 DNA follows: TGTGCCAGCAGTTACTTGGACATGTTCTATGGCTACACCTTC.

This clone was counted between two and nine times. The chain recombines TRBV28 with TRBJ2-5; 10 bases fit TRBD2. The CDR3 contains 14 residues. Germline lookup yields CDR1 MDHEN and CDR2 SYDVKM. V was clipped by 7 bases and J by 5 bases; unmatched bases: 7. The CDR3 nucleotides are TGTGCCAGCAAGTTAGCGGGAGGCCCCGAGACCCAGTACTTC. It translates to CASKLAGGPETQYF.

Only a few counts were recorded for this clone. One end of the junction does not line up with germline, which may come from a read error. The chain uses TRBV9 and TRBJ1-4, with 9 nucleotides matching TRBD1. Germline V gene sequence: CDR1 SGDLS, CDR2 YYNGEE. The CDR3 is made up of 15 amino acids. The CDR3 here is CPSSYNDRGNEKLFF. CDR3 in DNA: TGTCCCAGCAGCTATAACGACAGGGGGAATGAAAAACTGTTTTTT.